The rows below give T cell receptor beta chains drawn from one sample of a study of identical twins. MiXCR, applied by TCRdb to the 5' RACE reads, yields one record per CDR3 protein. The table has approximately 890,000 distinct CDR3 sequences, more than 9% seen once. The same data also contributed to another study, on yellow fever vaccine responses in identical twins.

The sample was PBMCs. Receptors were obtained from a woman aged 18 to 35 in good health. Each CDR3 is given with its conserved first and last residue. A D gene is named only where the DNA matches it firmly. Not all rows give a size; the values are once, few, many and, for expanded clones, a class.

CASDTGTSGPNEQFF	TGTGCTAGTGATACCGGGACTAGCGGGCCGAATGAGCAGTTCTTC	TRBJ2-1	TRBV12-5	TRBD2	few
CASSSIRAGASYNEQFF	TGCGCCAGCAGCTCAATCCGGGCGGGAGCGTCCTACAATGAGCAGTTCTTC	TRBJ2-1	TRBV4-1	TRBD2	few
CSLLGGASGYTDTQYF	TGCAGTCTATTGGGGGGGGCTAGCGGATACACAGATACGCAGTATTTT	TRBJ2-3	TRBV20-1	-	-
CASSLREEKLFF	TGTGCCAGCAGCCTCCGGGAGGAAAAACTGTTTTTT	TRBJ1-4	TRBV7-9	-	few
CATSSGLTGDEQFF	TGTGCCACCAGTTCTGGCCTTACAGGGGATGAGCAGTTCTTC	TRBJ2-1	TRBV24-1	TRBD1	-
CASSFRTSGIVADTQYF	TGCGCCAGCAGCTTTCGGACTAGCGGGATTGTCGCAGATACGCAGTATTTT	TRBJ2-3	TRBV5-1	TRBD2	few
CASSIDRGNYGYTF	TGTGCCAGCAGCATAGACAGGGGAAACTATGGCTACACCTTC	TRBJ1-2	TRBV7-2	TRBD1	few
CASSWGGSGSSGYTF	TGTGCCAGCAGTTGGGGTGGGTCAGGCTCAAGCGGCTACACCTTC	TRBJ1-2	TRBV12-3/TRBV12-4	-	-
CASSSPGVLYGYTF	TGTGCCAGTAGTAGTCCGGGGGTCCTCTATGGCTACACCTTC	TRBJ1-2	TRBV19	-	few
CASSVENLAGGNNEQFF	TGTGCCAGCAGTGTAGAGAACCTAGCGGGAGGGAACAATGAGCAGTTCTTC	TRBJ2-1	TRBV11-2	TRBD2	few
CAISKFSDRNPSNQPQHF	TGTGCCATCAGTAAGTTCTCGGACAGAAACCCTAGCAATCAGCCCCAGCATTTT	TRBJ1-5	TRBV10-3	-	many
CAISAQSFSYEQYF	TGTGCCATCTCTGCACAGTCCTTCTCCTACGAGCAGTACTTC	TRBJ2-7	TRBV10-3	-	few
CASNLLGQGNQPQHF	TGTGCCAGCAATCTCCTCGGACAGGGCAATCAGCCCCAGCATTTT	TRBJ1-5	TRBV2	TRBD1	-
CASSPAGGNYGYTF	TGTGCCAGCAGTCCCGCGGGGGGCAACTATGGCTACACCTTC	TRBJ1-2	TRBV27	-	few
CSAREQGSSPLHF	TGCAGTGCTAGAGAACAGGGTTCTTCACCCCTCCACTTT	TRBJ1-6	TRBV20-1	-	-
CSATGRQSYEQYF	TGCAGTGCAACGGGACGTCAGTCCTACGAGCAGTACTTC	TRBJ2-7	TRBV20-1	-	few
CSARGGVGQPQHF	TGCAGTGCTAGAGGGGGGGTGGGTCAGCCCCAGCATTTT	TRBJ1-5	TRBV20-1	-	-
CASSGRGPTNTGELFF	TGTGCCAGCAGTGGTCGGGGACCGACGAACACCGGGGAGCTGTTTTTT	TRBJ2-2	TRBV27	-	-
CSVGRSSYEQYF	TGCAGCGTTGGGCGTAGCAGCTACGAGCAGTACTTC	TRBJ2-7	TRBV29-1	-	many
CASTLQGVIRMNTEAFF	TGTGCCAGCACCTTGCAGGGGGTGATACGGATGAACACTGAAGCTTTCTTT	TRBJ1-1	TRBV12-3/TRBV12-4	TRBD1	-
CASSLQGWNTEAFF	TGTGCCAGCAGTCTACAGGGTTGGAACACTGAAGCTTTCTTT	TRBJ1-1	TRBV2	-	many
CASSQDRVGLAGSDTQYF	TGTGCCAGCAGCCAAGATCGGGTCGGACTAGCGGGTTCGGATACGCAGTATTTT	TRBJ2-3	TRBV4-2	TRBD2	-
CASSLGRLAGELFF	TGCGCCAGCAGCTTGGGGCGACTAGCCGGGGAGCTGTTTTTT	TRBJ2-2	TRBV5-1	-	-
CASTTDDRFNEQFF	TGTGCCAGCACCACAGACGATCGGTTTAATGAGCAGTTCTTC	TRBJ2-1	TRBV12-3/TRBV12-4	-	few
CATLSTRLGTEAFF	TGTGCCACCCTCAGTACAAGGTTAGGCACTGAAGCTTTCTTT	TRBJ1-1	TRBV15	-	few
CASSPPGMNIQYF	TGTGCCAGCTCACCTCCTGGAATGAACATTCAGTACTTC	TRBJ2-4	TRBV18	-	-
CASTRTENTEAFF	TGTGCCAGCACACGGACAGAGAACACTGAAGCTTTCTTT	TRBJ1-1	TRBV12-3/TRBV12-4	-	many
CASSFGPWQYF	TGTGCCAGTAGTTTCGGACCGTGGCAGTACTTC	TRBJ2-7	TRBV19	-	-
CASSLESRGKNIQYF	TGTGCCAGCAGTTTAGAGTCGAGGGGCAAAAACATTCAGTACTTC	TRBJ2-4	TRBV12-3/TRBV12-4	-	-
CASRGLAGGSDTQYF	TGTGCCAGCAGGGGACTAGCGGGCGGGTCAGATACGCAGTATTTT	TRBJ2-3	TRBV12-3/TRBV12-4	TRBD2	many
CSARDLGGSYEQYF	TGCAGTGCTAGAGATCTGGGGGGTAGCTACGAGCAGTACTTC	TRBJ2-7	TRBV20-1	-	few
CATSRGPGQGRLWETQYF	TGTGCCACCAGCAGGGGACCCGGACAGGGGCGACTGTGGGAGACCCAGTACTTC	TRBJ2-5	TRBV15	TRBD1	few
CASSLPRGGTQETQYF	TGTGCCAGCAGCTTACCCCGAGGCGGGACCCAAGAGACCCAGTACTTC	TRBJ2-5	TRBV13	-	-
CASSFETGVYNEQFF	TGTGCCAGCAGTTTCGAGACAGGGGTCTACAATGAGCAGTTCTTC	TRBJ2-1	TRBV12-3/TRBV12-4	TRBD1	few
CASSFGGTGVPGELFF	TGTGCCAGCAGCTTCGGGGGGACCGGGGTACCCGGGGAGCTGTTTTTT	TRBJ2-2	TRBV5-6	TRBD2	few
CASSQAPGRWYF	TGTGCCAGCAGCCAAGCCCCGGGAAGGTGGTACTTC	TRBJ2-7	TRBV3-1	-	-
CASSYLSSYNEQFF	TGTGCCAGCAGTTATCTTAGCTCCTACAATGAGCAGTTCTTC	TRBJ2-1	TRBV6-5	-	-
CASSLANVRDRGSFQPQHF	TGTGCCAGCAGCTTAGCTAACGTCCGGGACAGGGGGAGTTTTCAGCCCCAGCATTTT	TRBJ1-5	TRBV11-1	TRBD1	many
CASSQEDRANTEAFF	TGCGCCAGCAGCCAAGAAGACAGGGCGAACACTGAAGCTTTCTTT	TRBJ1-1	TRBV4-1	TRBD1	-
CASSVGTGVGGYGYTF	TGCGCCAGCAGTGTGGGGACAGGGGTTGGCGGCTATGGCTACACCTTC	TRBJ1-2	TRBV10-2	TRBD1	-
CASSQDAQTGYEQYF	TGCGCCAGCAGCCAAGATGCCCAGACCGGCTACGAGCAGTACTTC	TRBJ2-7	TRBV4-1	-	-
CASRPGQGVVIQHGYTF	TGCGCCAGCAGACCTGGACAGGGAGTGGTTATCCAGCATGGCTACACCTTC	TRBJ1-2	TRBV10-2	TRBD1	-
CASSLRQPGGQQFF	TGTGCCAGCAGTTTACGACAGCCCGGGGGGCAGCAGTTCTTC	TRBJ2-1	TRBV28	-	few
CASSASTQGTHYGYTF	TGCGCCAGCAGCGCATCCACACAGGGGACACACTATGGCTACACCTTC	TRBJ1-2	TRBV4-1	TRBD1	many
CASSERGNQPQLF	TGTGCCAGCAGTGAGAGGGGCAATCAGCCCCAGCTTTTT	TRBJ1-5	TRBV6-1	-	-
CSARRKRGPGELFF	TGCAGTGCTAGACGGAAGCGGGGGCCCGGGGAGCTGTTTTTT	TRBJ2-2	TRBV20-1	TRBD2	few
CASRYGTHSEAFF	TGTGCCAGCAGATACGGGACCCACAGCGAAGCTTTCTTT	TRBJ1-1	TRBV12-3/TRBV12-4	-	few
CASSRAGLFTDTQYF	TGTGCCAGCAGTAGGGCCGGGCTTTTCACAGATACGCAGTATTTT	TRBJ2-3	TRBV28	-	-
CASSYSRQGQETQYF	TGTGCCAGCAGTTACTCGCGACAGGGACAAGAGACCCAGTACTTC	TRBJ2-5	TRBV6-5	TRBD1	-
CASSSTGYSGRDYEQYF	TGTGCCAGCAGCTCCACGGGGTATAGCGGGAGGGATTACGAGCAGTACTTC	TRBJ2-7	TRBV5-6	TRBD2	-
CASGPTSGSLNEQFF	TGTGCCAGCGGACCAACTAGCGGGAGTCTCAATGAGCAGTTCTTC	TRBJ2-1	TRBV3-1	TRBD2	-
CASSDPAGVNSGNTIYF	TGTGCCAGCAGTGACCCGGCGGGAGTAAACTCTGGAAACACCATATATTTT	TRBJ1-3	TRBV25-1	-	many